Sequencing of this T cell receptor beta chain was carried out in a study of early stage breast cancer tumors. Study summary: Among around twelve ER+/PR+/HER2- tumors, eight were ductal, four lobular.

This CDR3 is 16 amino acids long. In germline, CDR1 is MNHNY, CDR2 SVGAGI (reference sequence). The V and J ends lost 1 base and 0 bases respectively, with 13 bases between them. Repertoires were generated with immunoSEQ multiplex PCR, while TCRdb's copy carries only in-frame clones and drops some. The sample lists thousands of clones; around 64% were seen once. The sequence was obtained from a person between 50 and 60 years old with breast cancer. Sequences were obtained from breast tumor tissue. The gene calls are TRBV6-6 and TRBJ2-7; weak D call: TRBD2 (7 bases). The CDR3 DNA is TGTGCCAGCAGTTACTTCGGCGGGGGCAGCTCCTACGAGCAGTACTTC. Translated: CASSYFGGGSSYEQYF.